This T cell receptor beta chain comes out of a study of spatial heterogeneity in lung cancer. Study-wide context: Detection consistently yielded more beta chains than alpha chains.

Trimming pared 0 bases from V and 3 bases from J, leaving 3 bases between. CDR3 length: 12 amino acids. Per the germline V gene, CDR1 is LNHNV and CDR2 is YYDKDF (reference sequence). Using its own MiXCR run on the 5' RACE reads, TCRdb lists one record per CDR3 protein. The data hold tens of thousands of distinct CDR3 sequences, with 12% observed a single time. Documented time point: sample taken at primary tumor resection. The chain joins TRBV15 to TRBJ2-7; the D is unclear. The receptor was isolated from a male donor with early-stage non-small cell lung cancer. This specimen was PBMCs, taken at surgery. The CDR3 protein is CATSRDLYEQYF. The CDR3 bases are TGTGCCACCAGCAGAGATCTCTACGAGCAGTACTTC.